Sequencing of this TCR beta chain was carried out in a study of blood T cells in healthy people across ages. Germline V gene lookup returns CDR1 SGHRS and CDR2 YFSETQ. This CDR3 region has 14 residues. V lost 4 bases, J lost 3 bases, and 13 bases lay in between. This clonotype was observed a single time. PCR was performed a second time for roughly 7 to 11 cycles using a sample-barcoded 5' primer and a J-beta primer mix. TCRdb re-analysed the 5' RACE reads in MiXCR, keeping a single row per CDR3 protein. The sample contains approximately 1,700,000 distinct CDR3 sequences, about two fifths of which appear only once.

The receptor was derived from a human donor in good health. The rearrangement uses TRBV5-1 and TRBJ1-2, with D unclear. What was sequenced was blood. CDR3 bases: TGCGCCAGCAGCCCCCTATCTGCGGACTATGGCTACACCTTC. Translated: CASSPLSADYGYTF.